Below, 27 T cell receptor beta chains from the same sample are listed, as sequenced in a study of molecular identifiers for immune sequencing clone quantification. TCRdb reanalysed the PCR reads using MiXCR and keeps one entry per CDR3 protein. The table shows about 320,000 distinct CDR3 sequences, with under 25% occurring only once. Sequencing was performed on naive CD8+ T cells from blood, with Jurkat cell RNA spiked in. Subset indicated: FACS-sorted CD8+CD4-CCR7+CD45RA+ naive T cells. The source of these receptors is a human donor in good health. Some libraries in this study had Jurkat cell RNA spiked in.

In its sample, this clonotype was seen many times. CDR3: CASSVGTDYGYTF. The CDR3 region has the DNA TGCGCCAGCAGCGTAGGGACAGACTATGGCTACACCTTC. V and J are TRBV5-1 and TRBJ1-2; 7 nucleotides line up with TRBD1. This CDR3 has 13 amino acids. With V trimmed by 4 bases and J by 3 bases, 3 bases remained unmatched. Germline CDR1 is SGHRS and CDR2 is YFSETQ.

This clonotype showed up just a few times. This chain connects TRBV4-1 to TRBJ2-1; D unresolved. The CDR3 extends over 15 amino acids. The germline V and J ends were trimmed by 0 bases and 3 bases, with 9 bases remaining between them. Germline CDR1 MGHRA, CDR2 YSYEKL. The CDR3: CASSQDRYLYNEQFF. The CDR3 DNA is TGCGCCAGCAGCCAAGATAGGTATCTCTACAATGAGCAGTTCTTC.

As concerns this clonotype: A read error is possible here, since a much larger clone lies one base away. V is TRBV7-6 and J is TRBJ2-2; TRBD1 aligns across 11 bases. The CDR3 totals 18 residues. CDR1 is SGHVS and CDR2 is FNYEAQ in the germline V gene. The CDR3 sequence is CAGSQRTGGSMPTGELFF. CDR3 coding DNA: TGTGCCGGCAGCCAGCGGACAGGGGGCTCTATGCCCACCGGGGAGCTGTTTTTT.

This sequence joins TRBV21-1 and TRBJ2-5; the DNA was not used to check the table's D call, TRBD1. TRBV21-1 is given as a pseudogene. The CDR3 is made up of 16 amino acids. The CDR3 DNA reads as TGTGCCAGCAGCAAAGCCGAAAGGACAGCCGGAAAGACCCAGTACTTC. Translation gives CASSKAERTAGKTQYF.

In this sample, this clonotype turned up many times. This chain connects TRBV27 to TRBJ2-7, with TRBD2 matching over 13 bases. V was clipped by 4 bases and J by 9 bases; unmatched bases: 9. Germline V gene data show CDR1 as MNHEY and CDR2 as SMNVEV (reference sequence). This CDR3 is 15 amino acids long. Here the CDR3 reads CASSSGLAGAEGQYF. Here the CDR3 DNA reads TGTGCCAGCAGTTCAGGACTAGCGGGAGCTGAGGGGCAGTACTTC.

In its sample, this clonotype was seen a few times. At one boundary the junction diverges from the germline segment, which might be a read error. The chain's CDR3 is CASGLSPTYEQYF. The CDR3 nucleotides are TGTGCCAGCGGTTTGTCACCTACCTACGAGCAGTACTTC. The chain uses TRBV27 and TRBJ2-7; D gene ambiguous. The germline V gene encodes CDR1 MNHEY and CDR2 SMNVEV (reference sequence). The length of the CDR3 is 13 residues.

This clonotype was observed at least ten times. The rearrangement joins TRBV19 to TRBJ2-7; possible D gene TRBD1, 6 bases. Germline CDR1 LNHDA, CDR2 SQIVND (reference sequence). The CDR3 runs to 13 residues. Trimming stripped 4 bases from V and 5 bases from J, with 12 bases between. CDR3 sequence: CASSTRTVDEQYF. Written as DNA, the CDR3 is TGTGCCAGTAGTACTCGGACAGTGGACGAGCAGTACTTC.

The gene calls are TRBV27 and TRBJ2-7; 7 nucleotides line up with TRBD2. V shed 3 bases, J shed 1 base, and the junction held 6 bases outside the gene matches. In germline, CDR1 is MNHEY, CDR2 SMNVEV (reference sequence). There are 15 residues in the CDR3. This chain's CDR3 is CASSFRWGGSYEQYF. The CDR3 DNA sequence: TGTGCCAGCAGTTTCAGGTGGGGGGGGTCCTACGAGCAGTACTTC.

Regarding this clonotype: Being one base from a much bigger clone, this may be a read error. The chain uses TRBV4-3 and TRBJ2-3, with D perhaps assigned TRBD1 or TRBD2 (5 bases each). Germline V gene lookup returns CDR1 LGHNA and CDR2 YSLEER. V lost 0 bases and J 14 bases, leaving 18 bases between the germline ends. The CDR3 spans 14 residues. The CDR3 here is CASSQDYRDGRGYF. The CDR3 DNA sequence: TGCGCCAGCAGCCAAGATTATCGGGACGGGCGAGGGTATTTT.

This clonotype was counted a few times. The V gene is TRBV20-1, the J gene TRBJ2-1; D is perhaps TRBD1 (5 bases). V dropped 0 bases and J dropped 5 bases, with 14 bases sitting between them. Germline V gene sequence: CDR1 DFQATT, CDR2 SNEGSKA (reference sequence). The CDR3 length is 15 residues. The CDR3 region is CSARDFRQTDNEQFF. The CDR3 coding sequence is TGCAGTGCTAGAGATTTTCGACAGACAGACAATGAGCAGTTCTTC.

The chain couples TRBV6-2 or TRBV6-3 to TRBJ1-4; the D gene is possibly TRBD1 (5 bases). Germline CDR1 and CDR2: MNHEY and SVGEGT. V lost 4 bases, J lost 8 bases, and 17 bases lay in between. The CDR3 sequence is 15 residues long. The chain's CDR3 is CASSSGPTEKEKLFF. The CDR3, as DNA: TGTGCCAGCAGTTCAGGACCGACAGAAAAAGAAAAACTGTTTTTT.

This clonotype was counted ten times or more. The chain recombines TRBV5-1 with TRBJ2-1; TRBD1 aligns across 8 bases. The CDR3 loop spans 16 amino acids. Germline V lookup: CDR1 SGHRS, CDR2 YFSETQ. The V gene end was trimmed by 1 base and the J gene end by 6 bases; junction bases not matched to a gene: 9. The CDR3 loop reads CASSLHSRTGSNEQFF. DNA for the CDR3: TGCGCCAGCAGCTTGCATTCAAGGACAGGGAGCAATGAGCAGTTCTTC.

The chain links TRBV7-9 to TRBJ2-3, with TRBD1 matching 7 bases. Trimming at V came to 1 base and at J to 2 bases, leaving 12 bases not matched to a gene. CDR3 size: 18 residues. CDR1 and CDR2 (germline): SEHNR, FQNEAQ (reference sequence). The CDR3 region is CASSLGPLKGATTDTQYF. In DNA, the CDR3 is TGTGCCAGCAGCTTAGGCCCCCTTAAGGGGGCAACCACAGATACGCAGTATTTT.

Comments on this clonotype: A clone one base away is much larger, so this may be a read error. The chain employs TRBV19 and TRBJ2-3, with unresolved D. Germline V gives CDR1 LNHDA, CDR2 SQIVND (reference sequence). The CDR3 has 13 amino acids. CDR3 sequence: CASSIVPADAQYF. For the CDR3, the DNA is TGTGCCAGTAGTATAGTACCGGCAGATGCGCAGTATTTT. Full variable domain (remainder filled in from reference TRBV19 and TRBJ2-3): DGGITQSPKYLFRKEGQNVTLSCEQNLNHDAMYWYRQDPGQGLRLIYYSQIVNDFQKGDIAEGYSVSREKKESFPLTVTSAQKNPTAFYLCASSIVPADAQYFGPGTRLTVL.

The table lists this clonotype with many counts. The chain uses TRBV6-2 or TRBV6-3 and TRBJ1-1; 8 bases fit TRBD1. The length of the CDR3 is 15 residues. The germline gives CDR1 MNHEY, CDR2 SVGEGT. V was clipped by 2 bases and J by 8 bases; unmatched bases: 10. The CDR3 spells CASSYLGQAFGEAFF. The DNA for the CDR3 is TGTGCCAGCAGTTACCTGGGACAGGCCTTCGGAGAAGCTTTCTTT.

As for this clonotype: This may arise from a read error, as a much more abundant clone is one base away. The chain joins TRBV14 to TRBJ1-1; no clear D gene. CDR3 length: 15 amino acids. Germline values: CDR1 SGHDN, CDR2 FVKESK. The CDR3 sequence is CASSQELGPVAEVFF. The CDR3 DNA is TGTGCCAGCAGCCAAGAACTGGGCCCGGTGGCTGAAGTTTTCTTT.

The rearrangement links TRBV27 to TRBJ1-1; 12 bases line up with TRBD1. CDR3 size: 16 residues. CDR1 and CDR2 (germline): MNHEY, SMNVEV (reference sequence). J was trimmed by 4 bases and V by 7 bases; bases with no gene match: 10. CDR3 residues: CASTSGTGGASTEAFF. The CDR3 region has the DNA TGTGCCAGCACCTCTGGGACAGGGGGCGCAAGCACTGAAGCTTTCTTT.

This clonotype was seen ten or more times. The chain is built from TRBV21-1 and TRBJ1-1; the table's D gene call, TRBD1, was not cross checked with the DNA. TRBV21-1 is a documented pseudogene. The CDR3 has 16 residues. The chain's CDR3 is CASSKDVGGFVAEAFF. DNA for the CDR3: TGTGCCAGCAGCAAAGATGTCGGGGGTTTTGTGGCGGAAGCTTTCTTT.

In this sample, this clonotype turned up a few times. The rearrangement links TRBV19 to TRBJ2-7; no clear D gene. Germline V gives CDR1 LNHDA, CDR2 SQIVND (reference sequence). The CDR3 extends over 13 amino acids. The V end lost 5 bases, the J end lost 3 bases, and 11 bases lay between the germline ends. The CDR3 reads CASSVGVNYEQYF. The CDR3 nucleotides read TGTGCCAGTAGTGTTGGGGTTAACTACGAGCAGTACTTC.

The chain uses TRBV11-2 and TRBJ2-7; D perhaps matches TRBD2 (5 bases). V lost 4 bases and J 2 bases, leaving 15 bases between the germline ends. The germline gives CDR1 SGHAT, CDR2 FQNNGV. The CDR3 loop spans 15 amino acids. CDR3 amino acids: CASSYSQAGTYEQYF. The DNA of the CDR3 is TGTGCCAGCAGCTATTCGCAGGCGGGCACCTACGAGCAGTACTTC.

This clonotype showed up many times. The V gene is TRBV7-9, the J gene TRBJ1-5, with D unresolved. The V gene's germline CDR1 is SEHNR and CDR2 FQNEAQ (reference sequence). Trimming removed 5 bases at V and 7 bases at J, with 15 bases between. This CDR3 is 14 amino acids long. The CDR3 protein is CASSAPGNRQPQHF. CDR3 nucleotide sequence: TGTGCCAGCAGCGCCCCCGGTAATAGACAGCCCCAGCATTTT.

As concerns this clonotype: An end of the junction differs from the germline gene, which may be a read error. The chain combines TRBV7-9 with TRBJ2-2, with a weak D call TRBD1 (5 bases). CDR3 length: 15 residues. Germline-derived CDR1 and CDR2 are SEHNR and FQNEAQ (reference sequence). The CDR3 nucleotides read TGTGCCAGCAGCCACCCGGACACGAACCCCGGGGAGCTGTTTTTT. Protein product: CASSHPDTNPGELFF. Full variable domain (rest looked up from reference TRBV7-9 and TRBJ2-2): DTGVSQNPRHKITKRGQNVTFRCDPISEHNRLYWYRQTLGQGPEFLTYFQNEAQLEKSRLLSDRFSAERPKGSFSTLEIQRTEQGDSAMYLCASSHPDTNPGELFFGEGSRLTVL.

This clonotype occurred a few times. The chain links TRBV29-1 to TRBJ2-2, with TRBD1 matching over 11 bases. CDR1 and CDR2 (germline): SQVTM, ANQGSEA. V was clipped by 4 bases and J by 7 bases; unmatched bases: 5. There are 14 residues in the CDR3. Written as DNA, the CDR3 is TGCAGCGTTGGGACAGGGGGCGCGGACGGGGAGCTGTTTTTT. As protein: CSVGTGGADGELFF.

This clonotype was counted a few times. The J gene is TRBJ2-7, the V gene TRBV4-1, with D uncertain. Trimming took off 0 bases at V and 4 bases at J, with 13 bases between the two ends. Germline lookup yields CDR1 MGHRA and CDR2 YSYEKL. This CDR3 comprises 15 residues. DNA of the CDR3: TGCGCCAGCAGCCAAGATTCGGGCGGACCGTACGAGCAGTACTTC. Its translation is CASSQDSGGPYEQYF.

Concerning this clonotype: A much larger clone is a single base away; this may be a read error. The chain carries TRBV15 and TRBJ1-5; 7 bases line up with TRBD1. The CDR3 runs to 15 residues. Germline values: CDR1 LNHNV, CDR2 YYDKDF (reference sequence). CDR3: CATSADREGNQSQHF. As DNA, the CDR3 is TGTGCCACCTCGGCCGACAGGGAGGGCAATCAGTCCCAGCATTTT.

On this clonotype: This may be a read error, as it is one base from a much larger clone. This sequence joins TRBV29-1 and TRBJ2-5; D is unclear. CDR3 length equals 12 residues. CDR1 SQVTM and CDR2 ANQGSEA come from the germline V gene. The CDR3 loop reads CSVVHVQEPQYF. The CDR3 DNA follows: TGCAGCGTTGTCCACGTCCAAGAGCCCCAGTACTTC.

This clonotype was seen a handful of times. The V call is TRBV7-2, the J call TRBJ2-1; unclear D gene. Trimming removed 5 bases at V and 5 bases at J, with 16 bases between. The CDR3 contains 15 residues. Germline loops: CDR1 SGHTA, CDR2 FQGNSA. The CDR3 DNA reads TGTGCCAGCAGCCCCGAGACTTATATTCACAATGAGCAGTTCTTC. Translation gives CASSPETYIHNEQFF.